This is a list of T cell receptor beta chains from one sample in a study of blood T cells in healthy people across ages. TCRdb ran MiXCR on the 5' RACE reads and lists one entry per CDR3 protein. The sample shows over a million distinct CDR3 sequences, 42% of them seen only once. Specimen: blood. Every receptor here comes from a woman between 18 and 29 years old in good health. Each CDR3 is given with its conserved first and last residue. A D gene is named only where the DNA matches it firmly. Clone sizes are given selectively: once, few, many, or a class where the clone is expanded.

cdr3_length: 17; clone_size: .; j_call: TRBJ2-1; d_call: .; v_call: TRBV6-1; cdr3_nt: TGTGCCTTCCAGTCCCTAAAACGAACCGGTATTGGCAATGAGCAGTTCTTC; cdr3_aa: CAFQSLKRTGIGNEQFF
cdr3_length: 13; clone_size: few; j_call: TRBJ1-2; d_call: .; v_call: TRBV6-5; cdr3_nt: TGTGCCAGCAGTAACAGGAACTCAAGGGGCTACACCTTC; cdr3_aa: CASSNRNSRGYTF
cdr3_length: 15; clone_size: .; j_call: TRBJ2-7; d_call: .; v_call: TRBV4-2; cdr3_nt: TGTGCCAGCAGCCTCAAGGAGGGAGGGGGGTTCGAGCAGTACTTC; cdr3_aa: CASSLKEGGGFEQYF
cdr3_length: 15; clone_size: few; j_call: TRBJ2-7; d_call: TRBD2; v_call: TRBV30; cdr3_nt: TGTGCCTGGACGCGTGGGGCTAGCGGGTTATACGAGCAGTACTTC; cdr3_aa: CAWTRGASGLYEQYF
cdr3_length: 15; clone_size: few; j_call: TRBJ1-1; d_call: TRBD1; v_call: TRBV20-1; cdr3_nt: TGCAGTGCTAGAGTCGGGACAGGGTGGGGTACTGAAGCTTTCTTT; cdr3_aa: CSARVGTGWGTEAFF
cdr3_length: 15; clone_size: .; j_call: TRBJ1-5; d_call: TRBD1; v_call: TRBV28; cdr3_nt: TGTGCCAGCAGCCCAGGACAGGCGGTCAATCAGCCCCAGCATTTT; cdr3_aa: CASSPGQAVNQPQHF
cdr3_length: 16; clone_size: .; j_call: TRBJ1-5; d_call: TRBD1; v_call: TRBV5-6; cdr3_nt: TGTGCCAGCAGCTTGGCCCGGGACAGAGGAAATCAGCCCCAGCATTTT; cdr3_aa: CASSLARDRGNQPQHF
cdr3_length: 16; clone_size: .; j_call: TRBJ2-1; d_call: TRBD2; v_call: TRBV7-9; cdr3_nt: TGTGCCAGCAGCGGCCGCGGGGGGGCCGTTTACAATGGGCAGTTCTTC; cdr3_aa: CASSGRGGAVYNGQFF
cdr3_length: 12; clone_size: .; j_call: TRBJ2-3; d_call: .; v_call: TRBV20-1; cdr3_nt: TGCAGTGCTCCCACTAACACAGATACGCAGTATTTT; cdr3_aa: CSAPTNTDTQYF
cdr3_length: 14; clone_size: few; j_call: TRBJ2-3; d_call: .; v_call: TRBV24-1; cdr3_nt: TGTGCCACCAGTGATGGAGCAGGGTCAGATACGCAGTATTTT; cdr3_aa: CATSDGAGSDTQYF
cdr3_length: 15; clone_size: few; j_call: TRBJ2-1; d_call: TRBD2; v_call: TRBV29-1; cdr3_nt: TGCAGCATCCTGGGGACTAGCGGGTCCTACAATGAGCAGTTCTTC; cdr3_aa: CSILGTSGSYNEQFF
cdr3_length: 12; clone_size: few; j_call: TRBJ2-7; d_call: .; v_call: TRBV28; cdr3_nt: TGTACCAGCAGTTTTGGCTCCTACGAGCAGTACTTC; cdr3_aa: CTSSFGSYEQYF
cdr3_length: 17; clone_size: few; j_call: TRBJ2-1; d_call: .; v_call: TRBV7-9; cdr3_nt: TGTGCCAGCAGCTTAGCCCAATGGGGGGGGCGCGTCAATGAGCAGTTCTTC; cdr3_aa: CASSLAQWGGRVNEQFF
cdr3_length: 16; clone_size: few; j_call: TRBJ2-5; d_call: TRBD1; v_call: TRBV6-1; cdr3_nt: TGTGCCAGCAGTTTTAGGACAGGTTTCGATCAAGAGACCCAGTACTTC; cdr3_aa: CASSFRTGFDQETQYF
cdr3_length: 15; clone_size: .; j_call: TRBJ2-1; d_call: TRBD1; v_call: TRBV7-9; cdr3_nt: TGTACCAGCAGCCCGCCGGGACAGGGGAACAATGAGCAGTTCTTC; cdr3_aa: CTSSPPGQGNNEQFF
cdr3_length: 12; clone_size: .; j_call: TRBJ1-4; d_call: .; v_call: TRBV5-1; cdr3_nt: TGCGCCAGCAGCTTAAAAGGAGAAAAACTGTTTTTT; cdr3_aa: CASSLKGEKLFF
cdr3_length: 13; clone_size: few; j_call: TRBJ1-2; d_call: TRBD1; v_call: TRBV6-5; cdr3_nt: TGTGCCAGCAGTGAATCGACAGGGCATGGCTACACCTTC; cdr3_aa: CASSESTGHGYTF
cdr3_length: 13; clone_size: .; j_call: TRBJ2-2; d_call: .; v_call: TRBV10-1; cdr3_nt: TGCGCCAGCAGCTTGGGTCCGTCGGGGGAGCTGTTTTTT; cdr3_aa: CASSLGPSGELFF
cdr3_length: 13; clone_size: .; j_call: TRBJ2-7; d_call: .; v_call: TRBV6-1; cdr3_nt: TGTGCCAGCAGTCAACCGGGACAAAGTGAGCAGTACTTC; cdr3_aa: CASSQPGQSEQYF
cdr3_length: 16; clone_size: once; j_call: TRBJ2-1; d_call: .; v_call: TRBV7-9; cdr3_nt: TGTGCCAGCAGCTTAGACCGGGTCTTCAAGGGTGGTGAGCAGTTCTTC; cdr3_aa: CASSLDRVFKGGEQFF
cdr3_length: 17; clone_size: .; j_call: TRBJ2-1; d_call: .; v_call: TRBV4-1; cdr3_nt: TGCGCCAGCAGCCAAGATCCCGCGGGGACGGCCTACAATGAGCAGTTCTTC; cdr3_aa: CASSQDPAGTAYNEQFF
cdr3_length: 13; clone_size: .; j_call: TRBJ1-6; d_call: .; v_call: TRBV30; cdr3_nt: TGTGCCTGGGGGCCGGGCAGCGCACCACCCCTCCACTTT; cdr3_aa: CAWGPGSAPPLHF
cdr3_length: 14; clone_size: .; j_call: TRBJ2-1; d_call: TRBD2; v_call: TRBV20-1; cdr3_nt: TGCAGTGCTAAACCTAGCGGGGAAGCCAATGAGCAGTTCTTC; cdr3_aa: CSAKPSGEANEQFF
cdr3_length: 12; clone_size: .; j_call: TRBJ1-1; d_call: .; v_call: TRBV2; cdr3_nt: TGTGCCAGCAGCTTGGGACACTTGAAAGCTTTCTTT; cdr3_aa: CASSLGHLKAFF
cdr3_length: 15; clone_size: few; j_call: TRBJ2-6; d_call: .; v_call: TRBV18; cdr3_nt: TGTGCCAGCTCACGGAAGGGAACTGGGGCCAACGTCCTGACTTTC; cdr3_aa: CASSRKGTGANVLTF
cdr3_length: 16; clone_size: .; j_call: TRBJ2-7; d_call: TRBD2; v_call: TRBV2; cdr3_nt: TGTGCCAGCAGTGAGAAGAGCGGGGTCGTCTCCTACGAGCAGTACTTC; cdr3_aa: CASSEKSGVVSYEQYF
cdr3_length: 15; clone_size: few; j_call: TRBJ2-1; d_call: TRBD2; v_call: TRBV20-1; cdr3_nt: TGCAGTGCTAGAGATGTAGCGGGAGTTCGGGATGAGCAGTTCTTC; cdr3_aa: CSARDVAGVRDEQFF
cdr3_length: 16; clone_size: .; j_call: TRBJ2-5; d_call: .; v_call: TRBV25-1; cdr3_nt: TGTGCCAGCAGTCCCCGACTTGGCCTGGGTATACAGACCCAGTACTTC; cdr3_aa: CASSPRLGLGIQTQYF
cdr3_length: 16; clone_size: .; j_call: TRBJ2-3; d_call: .; v_call: TRBV10-3; cdr3_nt: TGTGCCACCGCAGCGTCAGGTCCGGCTAGCACAGATACGCAGTATTTT; cdr3_aa: CATAASGPASTDTQYF
cdr3_length: 13; clone_size: once; j_call: TRBJ2-7; d_call: .; v_call: TRBV5-1; cdr3_nt: TGCACCAGCAGCTTGGAGGATTCCTACGAGCAGTACTTC; cdr3_aa: CTSSLEDSYEQYF
cdr3_length: 15; clone_size: .; j_call: TRBJ2-5; d_call: .; v_call: TRBV7-2; cdr3_nt: TGTGCCAGCAGCTTAGTTTTGGGCCCGGGGGAGACCCAGTACTTC; cdr3_aa: CASSLVLGPGETQYF
cdr3_length: 13; clone_size: few; j_call: TRBJ1-2; d_call: TRBD1; v_call: TRBV29-1; cdr3_nt: TGCAGCGTCCCTCAACAGGGGGCCTATGGCTACACCTTC; cdr3_aa: CSVPQQGAYGYTF
cdr3_length: 15; clone_size: .; j_call: TRBJ2-5; d_call: TRBD2; v_call: TRBV29-1; cdr3_nt: TGCAGCGTTGGGGGGGGTGGGGCCTACCAAGAGACCCAGTACTTC; cdr3_aa: CSVGGGGAYQETQYF
cdr3_length: 16; clone_size: .; j_call: TRBJ1-4; d_call: TRBD1; v_call: TRBV7-2; cdr3_nt: TGTGCCAGCAGCCGCCCCTCCGGGACAGGGCCCGGGGGACTGTTTTTT; cdr3_aa: CASSRPSGTGPGGLFF
cdr3_length: 17; clone_size: once; j_call: TRBJ2-4; d_call: TRBD1; v_call: TRBV10-3; cdr3_nt: TGTGCCATCAGTGAGAAGAACCAGGGACAGATCTACAATGAGCAGTACTTC; cdr3_aa: CAISEKNQGQIYNEQYF
cdr3_length: 13; clone_size: .; j_call: TRBJ2-4; d_call: TRBD2; v_call: TRBV29-1; cdr3_nt: TGCAGCGGGGGAGGGTTAGCCAAAAACATTCAGTACTTC; cdr3_aa: CSGGGLAKNIQYF
cdr3_length: 15; clone_size: .; j_call: TRBJ2-3; d_call: TRBD2; v_call: TRBV20-1; cdr3_nt: TGCAGTGCTCCCCTTAGCGGGGGGATGACAGATACGCAGTATTTT; cdr3_aa: CSAPLSGGMTDTQYF
cdr3_length: 12; clone_size: .; j_call: TRBJ2-3; d_call: .; v_call: TRBV20-1; cdr3_nt: TGCAGTGCTAGATTAAGCGGAGATACGCGGTATTTT; cdr3_aa: CSARLSGDTRYF
cdr3_length: 14; clone_size: once; j_call: TRBJ2-1; d_call: .; v_call: TRBV15; cdr3_nt: TGTGCCACCAGCATCAGAGGGGGGGGCAATGAGCAGTTCTTC; cdr3_aa: CATSIRGGGNEQFF
cdr3_length: 14; clone_size: few; j_call: TRBJ1-4; d_call: .; v_call: TRBV4-2; cdr3_nt: TGTGCCAGCAGCCAATACATTGAGTCCGAAAAACTGTTTTTT; cdr3_aa: CASSQYIESEKLFF
cdr3_length: 15; clone_size: few; j_call: TRBJ2-7; d_call: TRBD2; v_call: TRBV2; cdr3_nt: TGTGCCAGCAGTGATAACCTAGCGGGTTCCTACGAGCAGTACTTC; cdr3_aa: CASSDNLAGSYEQYF